The rows below give T cell receptor beta chains drawn from one sample of a study of vaccination effects on CD4 cells after COVID-19. Which antigens these TCRs recognize remains unknown. Data came from immunoSEQ multiplex PCR; TCRdb stores just in-frame clones and leaves some out. The table records around 71,000 clones, approximately 79% of them present only once. The sample consisted of CD4+ T cells from PBMCs cultured with HCoV-OC43 spike peptides, taken before COVID-19 vaccination. The receptors shown here come from a human donor who received a COVID-19 vaccine. CDR3s leave out the opening cysteine and the closing phenylalanine or tryptophan. Fields, in order: CDR3 protein, J gene, V gene.

ASIGGTRQF TRBJ2-1 TRBV19
ASIRGGATSPLH TRBJ1-6 TRBV28
ASGQTGVTGQPQH TRBJ1-5 TRBV19
AISESTGGVLGNTIY TRBJ1-3 TRBV10-3
AISESWILSDREDYTEAF TRBJ1-1 TRBV10-3
ASTMGSRANQPQH TRBJ1-5 TRBV28
ASSPPGTRSDTQY TRBJ2-3 TRBV5-4
ATSDGLVSSYNEQF TRBJ2-1 TRBV24-1
ASTRGREAF TRBJ1-1 TRBV6-5
ASSLSPGTGTEPQH TRBJ1-5 TRBV28
ASSTGQGSVDSPLH TRBJ1-6 TRBV6-6
ASSQGDSIKTQY TRBJ2-5 TRBV4-1
ASSSPTGGEPEAF TRBJ1-1 TRBV28
ATSDLWADYGYT TRBJ1-2 TRBV24-1
ASSATRGTTDTQY TRBJ2-3 TRBV9
ASRGSGGELF TRBJ2-2 TRBV5-1
ASSLQELSAF TRBJ1-1 TRBV5-6
AWSVGLPETQY TRBJ2-5 TRBV30
ATSDSRQGGTEAF TRBJ1-1 TRBV24-1
ASSASGTPGELF TRBJ2-2 TRBV5-1
ASSATAQWPQH TRBJ1-5 TRBV6-5
ASSPQGYQETQY TRBJ2-5 TRBV4-1
ASSEQTGTNEKLF TRBJ1-4 TRBV2
ASRLVKRGGYNEQF TRBJ2-1 TRBV12-2
ASSPVEGAPRAF TRBJ1-1 TRBV6-5
ASSLGTEGYGYT TRBJ1-2 TRBV5-1
ASSIGQQPQH TRBJ1-5 TRBV2
ASSLAGGRETQY TRBJ2-5 TRBV5-4
ASSSLSGGNQPQH TRBJ1-5 TRBV6-2/TRBV6-3
ASSQLPGLSGNTIY TRBJ1-3 TRBV3-1/TRBV3-2
ASSSTGVDTDTQY TRBJ2-3 TRBV5-1
ASSTGWQELF TRBJ2-2 TRBV6-5
ASSLGWGQGALSGANVLT TRBJ2-6 TRBV5-1
ASSVGQGTVNEQF TRBJ2-1 TRBV2
ASSLGPLSPLH TRBJ1-6 TRBV7-9
ASSIVGGQGEKLF TRBJ1-4 TRBV5-6
ASSPSGANEKLF TRBJ1-4 TRBV18
ASSATGTNEKLF TRBJ1-4 TRBV7-9
ASSLGGDRANYGYT TRBJ1-2 TRBV11-1
ASSRRTGDTGELF TRBJ2-2 TRBV27
ASSASGAGAQNEQF TRBJ2-1 TRBV10-1
SVARTGGLRTGELF TRBJ2-2 TRBV29-1